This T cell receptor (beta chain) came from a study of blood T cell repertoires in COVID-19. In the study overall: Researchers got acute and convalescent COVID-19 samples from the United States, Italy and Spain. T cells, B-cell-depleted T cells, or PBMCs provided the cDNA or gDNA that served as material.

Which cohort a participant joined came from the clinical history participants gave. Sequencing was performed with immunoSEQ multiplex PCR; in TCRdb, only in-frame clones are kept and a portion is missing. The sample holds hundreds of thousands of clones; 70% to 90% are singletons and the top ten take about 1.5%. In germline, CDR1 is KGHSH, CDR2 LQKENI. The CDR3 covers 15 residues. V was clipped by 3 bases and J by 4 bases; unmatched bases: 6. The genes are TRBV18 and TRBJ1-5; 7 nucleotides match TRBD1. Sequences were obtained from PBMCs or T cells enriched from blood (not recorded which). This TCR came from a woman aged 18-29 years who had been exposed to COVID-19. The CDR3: CASSPRQGENQPQHF. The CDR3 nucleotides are TGTGCCAGCTCACCCCGACAGGGAGAAAATCAGCCCCAGCATTTT.